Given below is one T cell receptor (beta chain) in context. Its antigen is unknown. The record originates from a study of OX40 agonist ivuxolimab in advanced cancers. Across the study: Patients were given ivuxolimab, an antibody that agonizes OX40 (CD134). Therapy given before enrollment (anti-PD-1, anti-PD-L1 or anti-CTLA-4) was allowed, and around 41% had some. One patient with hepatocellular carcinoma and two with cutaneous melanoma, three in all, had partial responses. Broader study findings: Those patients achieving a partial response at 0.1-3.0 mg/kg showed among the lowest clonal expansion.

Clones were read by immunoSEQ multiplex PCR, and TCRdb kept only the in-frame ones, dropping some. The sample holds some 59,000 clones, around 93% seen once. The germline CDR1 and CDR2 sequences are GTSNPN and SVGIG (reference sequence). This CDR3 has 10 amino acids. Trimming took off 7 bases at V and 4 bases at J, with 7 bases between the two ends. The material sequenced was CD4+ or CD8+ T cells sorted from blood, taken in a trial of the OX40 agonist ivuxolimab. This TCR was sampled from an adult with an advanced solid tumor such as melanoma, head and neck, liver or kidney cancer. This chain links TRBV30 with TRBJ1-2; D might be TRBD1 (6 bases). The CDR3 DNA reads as TGTGCCTCGGACAGCTATGGCTACACCTTC. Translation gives CASDSYGYTF.